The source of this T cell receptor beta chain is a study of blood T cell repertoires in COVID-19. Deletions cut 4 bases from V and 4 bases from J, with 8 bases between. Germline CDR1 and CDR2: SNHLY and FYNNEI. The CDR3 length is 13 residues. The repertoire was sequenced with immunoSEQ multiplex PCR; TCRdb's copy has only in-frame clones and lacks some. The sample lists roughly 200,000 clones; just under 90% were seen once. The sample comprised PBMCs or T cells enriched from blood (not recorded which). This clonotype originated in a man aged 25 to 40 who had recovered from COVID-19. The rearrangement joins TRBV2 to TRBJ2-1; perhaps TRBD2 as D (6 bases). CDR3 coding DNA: TGTGCCAGCAGTGTTGCGGGGTACAATGAGCAGTTCTTC. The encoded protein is CASSVAGYNEQFF. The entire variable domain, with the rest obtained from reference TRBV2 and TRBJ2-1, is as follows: EPEVTQTPSHQVTQMGQEVILRCVPISNHLYFYWYRQILGQKVEFLVSFYNNEISEKSEIFDDQFSVERPDGSNFTLKIRSTKLEDSAMYFCASSVAGYNEQFFGPGTRLTVL.